The clone carrying this TCR beta chain was observed a single time. Participant age was 18 to 89 years, and participants resided in approximately 24 US areas. Each recovered donor of Cohort 3 presented with two negative PCRs, clearance, or symptom resolution. V shed 3 bases and J 2 bases; nucleotides not matched to a gene: 6. The CDR3 consists of 15 residues. Germline-derived CDR1 and CDR2 are SGHRS and YFSETQ. TCRdb's table, derived via immunoSEQ multiplex PCR, lists solely in-frame clones and lacks some. The sample consists of a few hundred thousand clones, more than 65% of them appearing once. The sample comes from a study of blood T cell repertoires in COVID-19. Study as a whole: Samples of COVID-19 (acute and convalescent) were obtained from the United States, Italy and Spain.

The chain recombines TRBV5-1 with TRBJ2-3; 7 positions match TRBD2. The material sequenced was PBMCs or T cells enriched from blood (not recorded which). The source is a man aged 50 to 59 who had recovered from COVID-19. CDR3 protein: CASSSGGAATDTQYF. CDR3 nucleotide sequence: TGCGCCAGCAGCTCGGGGGGAGCGGCCACAGATACGCAGTATTTT.